This TCR beta chain was profiled in a study of T-cell reconstitution after alpha-beta-depleted transplantation in children. TCRbeta library construction was performed incorporating unique molecular identifiers. TCRdb reprocessed the PCR reads via MiXCR and lists one record per CDR3 protein. The repertoire holds roughly 300,000 distinct CDR3 sequences, 10% seen once, with 2% to 3% in the top ten. V lost 2 bases and J lost 5, with 19 bases in between. This CDR3 has 17 amino acids. Germline CDR1 is SEHNR and CDR2 is FQNEAQ (reference sequence). This clonotype was detected a few times. The sample consisted of PBMCs from the stem cell graft donor, taken from the stem cell graft. The chain uses TRBV7-9 and TRBJ1-5; the D gene is possibly TRBD1 (6 bases). This TCR came from a human donor who donated a stem cell graft to a child with acute lymphoblastic leukemia. In DNA form, the CDR3 reads TGTGCCAGCAGCTTAATTTTTGGGGGGGCGAGGGATCAGCCCCAGCATTTT. This codes for CASSLIFGGARDQPQHF. Combining the CDR3 with reference TRBV7-9 and TRBJ1-5 gives the whole variable domain DTGVSQNPRHKITKRGQNVTFRCDPISEHNRLYWYRQTLGQGPEFLTYFQNEAQLEKSRLLSDRFSAERPKGSFSTLEIQRTEQGDSAMYLCASSLIFGGARDQPQHFGDGTRLSIL.